Shown below are 14 T cell receptor beta chains from a single sample sequenced in a study of regulatory T cells in long-lasting Graves disease. In building TCR beta libraries, iRepertoire HTBI primers were used together with Arm-PCR of CDR3 regions. From the multiplex PCR reads, TCRdb called clonotypes with MiXCR, one entry per CDR3 protein. The repertoire includes under 450,000 distinct CDR3 sequences, about a quarter of them detected once, and roughly a quarter sits in the top ten. Time point given: persistent/refractory GD, antithyroid drugs over 5 years with positive TRAb. From PBMCs, RNA was extracted and then used to make the TCR library. The sequencing used peripheral blood mononuclear cells (PBMCs), collected when the disease was refractory, from a patient treated with antithyroid drugs. The receptors derive from a female donor with Graves disease.

The CDR3 spells CASAFSVPEAFF. The CDR3 DNA sequence: TGTGCCAGCGCCTTCTCGGTCCCTGAAGCTTTCTTT. The chain is built from TRBV6-2 or TRBV6-3 and TRBJ1-1; no reliable D call. The CDR3 consists of 12 residues. Trimming pared 8 bases from V and 6 bases from J, leaving 13 bases between. Per germline, CDR1 MNHEY and CDR2 SVGEGT.

This clonotype was seen many times. The rearrangement uses TRBV7-2 and TRBJ1-1; D unclear. Germline CDR1 is SGHTA and CDR2 is FQGNSA. Trimming took off 1 base at V and 5 bases at J, with 11 bases between the two ends. The CDR3 is 14 residues long. CDR3 sequence (DNA): TGTGCCAGCAGCTTAGACTACAGCAGGACTGAAGCTTTCTTT. Translation gives CASSLDYSRTEAFF. Full variable domain (outside the CDR3, taken from reference TRBV7-2 and TRBJ1-1): GAGVSQSPSNKVTEKGKDVELRCDPISGHTALYWYRQSLGQGLEFLIYFQGNSAPDKSGLPSDRFSAERTGGSVSTLTIQRTQQEDSAVYLCASSLDYSRTEAFFGQGTRLTVV.

The chain couples TRBV29-1 to TRBJ1-2; D might be TRBD1 (5 bases). The germline V gene has CDR1 SQVTM and CDR2 ANQGSEA. Trimming stripped 3 bases from V and 1 base from J, with 15 bases between. The CDR3 runs to 15 residues. The CDR3, as DNA: TGCAGCGTTGACGTGGACAACCCGCTTAACTATGGCTACACCTTC. This codes for CSVDVDNPLNYGYTF.

This clonotype has a count of ten or more. V is TRBV2 and J is TRBJ1-5, with D uncertain. The germline V gene has CDR1 SNHLY and CDR2 FYNNEI. Trimming removed 8 bases at V and 0 bases at J, with 8 bases between. This CDR3 region has 13 residues. CDR3 nucleotide sequence: TGTGCCAGCTTAAGGGATAGCAATCAGCCCCAGCATTTT. Its translation: CASLRDSNQPQHF.

The rearrangement links TRBV7-2 to TRBJ1-1; no clear D gene. CDR3 length equals 14 residues. V lost 5 bases to trimming and J lost 0 bases, with 10 bases between them. Germline V CDR1 and CDR2: SGHTA, FQGNSA. The CDR3 nucleotides read TGTGCCAGCAGCCACCCCCCCATGAACACTGAAGCTTTCTTT. Amino acid sequence: CASSHPPMNTEAFF.

V usage is TRBV28 and J usage is TRBJ2-7, with D hard to call. Trimming took off 5 bases at V and 0 bases at J, with 8 bases between the two ends. The germline gives CDR1 MDHEN, CDR2 SYDVKM. The CDR3 loop spans 13 amino acids. The CDR3 nucleotides read TGTGCCAGCAGTCACGGTTCCTCCTACGAGCAGTACTTC. This gives the protein CASSHGSSYEQYF.

The gene calls are TRBV20-1 and TRBJ2-1, with 10 bases matching TRBD2. CDR3 length equals 17 residues. J lost 0 bases, V lost 5 bases, and 10 bases had no gene match. CDR1 and CDR2 (germline): DFQATT, SNEGSKA (reference sequence). In DNA form, the CDR3 reads TGCAGTGCTCGGGTAGCGGGAGGAGAGAGCTCCTACAATGAGCAGTTCTTC. Its translation is CSARVAGGESSYNEQFF.

This sequence joins TRBV29-1 and TRBJ2-5, with 16 bases identical to TRBD2. After removal of 4 bases from V and 4 bases from J, the junction contained 9 bases not matched to a gene. Per germline, CDR1 SQVTM and CDR2 ANQGSEA. The CDR3 runs to 17 residues. The CDR3 region is CSVAGTSGRALRETQYF. The CDR3 DNA reads TGCAGCGTTGCAGGGACTAGCGGGAGGGCCTTAAGAGAGACCCAGTACTTC.

This clonotype was counted ten times or more. V and J are TRBV7-6 and TRBJ2-2; maybe TRBD2 (6 bases). The germline V gene encodes CDR1 SGHVS and CDR2 FNYEAQ. The length of the CDR3 is 14 residues. V dropped 5 bases and J dropped 7 bases, with 14 bases sitting between them. As DNA, the CDR3 is TGTGCCAGCAGCATTGGGGGGTCACTCGGGGAGCTGTTTTTT. The encoded protein is CASSIGGSLGELFF.

This clonotype was found many times. J is TRBJ2-7 and V is TRBV28; 7 bases agree with TRBD1. The CDR3 sequence is 15 residues long. Looked up from germline, CDR1 is MDHEN and CDR2 is SYDVKM. Trimming cost V 10 bases and J 2 bases; bases outside gene matches: 14. CDR3 bases: TGTGCCATCAAGAAGACAGGGTTCACCACCTACGAGCAGTACTTC. It encodes CAIKKTGFTTYEQYF.

The chain employs TRBV7-9 and TRBJ2-2; D not resolved. Germline values: CDR1 SEHNR, CDR2 FQNEAQ (reference sequence). With 6 bases removed from V and 7 bases from J, the gap between germline ends came to 15 bases. There are 14 residues in the CDR3. Here the CDR3 reads CASRIGWGLGELFF. CDR3 DNA: TGTGCCAGCAGAATTGGATGGGGTCTCGGGGAGCTGTTTTTT.

J is TRBJ1-2 and V is TRBV10-3; D unclear. The CDR3 has 12 residues. Trimming stripped 4 bases from V and 4 bases from J, with 7 bases between. Germline CDR1 is ENHRY and CDR2 is SYGVKD. The CDR3 loop reads CAISGNGYGYTF. The CDR3 DNA follows: TGTGCCATCAGTGGGAATGGCTATGGCTACACCTTC.

This clonotype was detected a few times. The rearrangement joins TRBV20-1 to TRBJ1-1; D ambiguous. This CDR3 comprises 16 residues. Germline values: CDR1 DFQATT, CDR2 SNEGSKA (reference sequence). Trimming took off 6 bases at V and 1 base at J, with 21 bases between the two ends. CDR3 sequence reads: CSASPTTRHKNTEAFF. The CDR3 DNA reads as TGCAGTGCCAGCCCGACGACCCGACACAAGAACACTGAAGCTTTCTTT.

The table lists this clonotype with a few counts. V usage is TRBV27 and J usage is TRBJ2-7; D gene ambiguous. CDR3 length equals 14 residues. The germline V gene encodes CDR1 MNHEY and CDR2 SMNVEV (reference sequence). Trimming removed 6 bases from V and 4 bases from J, with 16 bases in between. Here the CDR3 DNA reads TGTGCCAGCAGCCACAAACCTTTTGGGTACGAGCAGTACTTC. Amino acid sequence: CASSHKPFGYEQYF.